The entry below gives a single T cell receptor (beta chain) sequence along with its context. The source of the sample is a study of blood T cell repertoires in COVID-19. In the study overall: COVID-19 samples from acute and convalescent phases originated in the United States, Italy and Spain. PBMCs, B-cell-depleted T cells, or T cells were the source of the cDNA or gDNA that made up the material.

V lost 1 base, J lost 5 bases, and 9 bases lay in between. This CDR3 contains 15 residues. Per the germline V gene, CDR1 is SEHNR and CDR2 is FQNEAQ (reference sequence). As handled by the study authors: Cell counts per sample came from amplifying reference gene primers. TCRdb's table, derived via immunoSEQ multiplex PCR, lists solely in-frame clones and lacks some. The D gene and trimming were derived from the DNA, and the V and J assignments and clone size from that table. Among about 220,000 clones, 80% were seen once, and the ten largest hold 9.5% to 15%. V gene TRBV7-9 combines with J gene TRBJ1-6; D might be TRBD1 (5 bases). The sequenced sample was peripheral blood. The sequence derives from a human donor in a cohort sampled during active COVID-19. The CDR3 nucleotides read TGTGCCAGCAGCTTAGGCAGGGCCCATAATTCACCCCTCCACTTT. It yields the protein CASSLGRAHNSPLHF. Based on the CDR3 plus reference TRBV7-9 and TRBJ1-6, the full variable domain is DTGVSQNPRHKITKRGQNVTFRCDPISEHNRLYWYRQTLGQGPEFLTYFQNEAQLEKSRLLSDRFSAERPKGSFSTLEIQRTEQGDSAMYLCASSLGRAHNSPLHFGNGTRLTVT.